The 22 T cell receptor beta chains below all came from one sample that was sequenced in a study of CD8+ T cells in alopecia areata. In each case, RNA was isolated and then reverse transcribed into cDNA as the sequencing template. Profiled with immunoSEQ multiplex PCR; TCRdb holds only in-frame clones, not every one. In the table there are 130,000 or so clones, approximately 60% of which are singletons. Treatment meaning: oral pan-JAK inhibitor, 5-10 mg twice daily. The sequencing used CD4+ T cells sorted from blood, collected at week 4, from a patient treated with tofacitinib. The receptors here all came from a human donor with alopecia areata.

This clone was found a few times. J is TRBJ2-6 and V is TRBV7-9; D possibly uses TRBD1 or TRBD2 (5 bases each). This CDR3 contains 18 residues. With 0 bases removed from V and 0 bases from J, the gap between germline ends came to 12 bases. CDR1 is SEHNR, CDR2 FQNEAQ, per germline (reference sequence). The CDR3 region is CASSLAWDGYSGANVLTF. CDR3 nucleotide sequence: TGTGCCAGCAGCTTAGCCTGGGACGGATACTCTGGGGCCAACGTCCTGACTTTC.

The rearrangement links TRBV2 to TRBJ2-4; 7 nucleotides agree with TRBD1. Germline lookup yields CDR1 SNHLY and CDR2 FYNNEI. There are 15 residues in the CDR3. Trimming at V came to 5 bases and at J to 3 bases, leaving 7 bases not matched to a gene. CDR3 sequence: CASSQNRGGKNIQYF. In DNA form, the CDR3 reads TGTGCCAGCAGTCAGAACAGGGGCGGCAAAAACATTCAGTACTTC.

The rearrangement uses TRBV18 and TRBJ1-2; D is ambiguous. This CDR3 spans 13 amino acids. V was pared by 2 bases and J by 3 bases, with 7 bases between. CDR1 and CDR2 (germline): KGHSH, LQKENI. CDR3 amino acids: CASSPGDDYGYTF. The DNA for the CDR3 is TGTGCCAGCTCACCAGGGGATGACTATGGCTACACCTTC.

The V and J genes are TRBV27 and TRBJ2-5; D is unclear. Germline CDR1 reads MNHEY; CDR2 reads SMNVEV (reference sequence). V was cut by 5 bases and J by 5 bases, with 12 bases left in between. This CDR3 has 13 residues. The CDR3 bases are TGTGCCAGCAGTCCCGGCCGGCGGGAGACCCAGTACTTC. Its translation: CASSPGRRETQYF.

The V gene is TRBV7-2, the J gene TRBJ2-7; TRBD1 is a possible D gene (6 bases). Germline V gene data show CDR1 as SGHTA and CDR2 as FQGNSA. Trimming shortened V by 5 bases and J by 4 bases, and 12 bases separated the two germline ends. The CDR3 contains 13 residues. The CDR3 is CASSPGQTYEQYF. In DNA form, the CDR3 reads TGTGCCAGCAGCCCAGGACAGACGTACGAGCAGTACTTC.

This chain connects TRBV27 to TRBJ2-7, with 8 bases fitting TRBD2. J was trimmed by 1 base and V by 3 bases; bases with no gene match: 8. The CDR3 loop spans 16 amino acids. Germline V gene data show CDR1 as MNHEY and CDR2 as SMNVEV (reference sequence). This CDR3 is CASSLPTSGKSYEQYF. Written as DNA, the CDR3 is TGTGCCAGCAGTTTGCCCACTAGCGGAAAATCCTACGAGCAGTACTTC.

This chain joins TRBV11-2 and TRBJ1-1; D is unresolved. V dropped 1 base and J dropped 1 base, with 13 bases sitting between them. CDR3 size: 16 residues. Germline CDR1 is SGHAT and CDR2 is FQNNGV. CDR3 DNA: TGTGCCAGCAGCTTAGCCAGGCGGTCCCCGAACACTGAAGCTTTCTTT. Its protein product is CASSLARRSPNTEAFF.

This chain joins TRBV13 and TRBJ2-3; the D is unclear. CDR3 length equals 14 residues. The germline V gene encodes CDR1 PRHDT and CDR2 FYEKMQ (reference sequence). Trimming removed 0 bases at V and 6 bases at J, with 10 bases between. The CDR3 is CASSLGGPRDTQYF. DNA for the CDR3: TGTGCCAGCAGCTTAGGAGGGCCGAGGGATACGCAGTATTTT.

The rearrangement joins TRBV7-2 to TRBJ2-3; unclear D gene. The germline V gene has CDR1 SGHTA and CDR2 FQGNSA. The CDR3 is 13 amino acids. The CDR3 is CASAPQDLDTQYF. In DNA form, the CDR3 reads TGTGCTTCCGCCCCCCAGGACCTAGATACGCAGTATTTT.

The V and J genes are TRBV5-6 and TRBJ2-1, with 12 nucleotides matching TRBD2. The V and J ends lost 6 bases and 10 bases, in that order; junction bases with no gene match: 23. Germline CDR1 is SGHDT and CDR2 is YYEEEE. The CDR3 sequence is 19 residues long. CDR3 DNA sequence: TGTGCCAGCATTCTCGATCCCCCGCGCGCTAGCGGGAGGGCCCAAGAGCAGTTCTTC. Translating gives CASILDPPRASGRAQEQFF. Full variable domain (rest looked up from reference TRBV5-6 and TRBJ2-1): DAGVTQSPTHLIKTRGQQVTLRCSPKSGHDTVSWYQQALGQGPQFIFQYYEEEERQRGNFPDRFSGHQFPNYSSELNVNALLLGDSALYLCASILDPPRASGRAQEQFFGPGTRLTVL.

The rearrangement joins TRBV29-1 to TRBJ1-5; D perhaps matches TRBD1 (5 bases). CDR1 SQVTM and CDR2 ANQGSEA come from the germline V gene. The length of the CDR3 is 13 residues. Trimming left V 4 bases short and J 3 bases short, with 10 bases between. CDR3 in amino acids: CSVVGGLNQPQHF. The CDR3 nucleotides read TGCAGCGTTGTGGGGGGACTCAATCAGCCCCAGCATTTT.

The rearrangement uses TRBV30 and TRBJ1-2; no clear D. V lost 4 bases and J 1 base, leaving 1 base between the germline ends. The length of the CDR3 is 10 residues. Germline V lookup: CDR1 GTSNPN, CDR2 SVGIG (reference sequence). This CDR3 is CAWNNYGYTF. Here the CDR3 DNA reads TGTGCCTGGAATAACTATGGCTACACCTTC. Combining the CDR3 with reference TRBV30 and TRBJ1-2 gives the whole variable domain SQTIHQWPATLVQPVGSPLSLECTVEGTSNPNLYWYRQAAGRGLQLLFYSVGIGQISSEVPQNLSASRPQDRQFILSSKKLLLSDSGFYLCAWNNYGYTFGSGTRLTVV.

V is TRBV5-1 and J is TRBJ2-2, with TRBD2 as a possible D gene (5 bases). V was clipped by 0 bases and J by 1 base, with 10 bases between them. This CDR3 is built from 16 residues. CDR1 and CDR2 (germline): SGHRS, YFSETQ. The chain's CDR3 is CASSLGTAGNTGELFF. The CDR3 bases are TGCGCCAGCAGCTTGGGTACGGCGGGGAACACCGGGGAGCTGTTTTTT.

This clone was recorded a few times. J is TRBJ2-1 and V is TRBV15; perhaps TRBD2 as D (6 bases). CDR3 length equals 14 residues. From germline, CDR1 is LNHNV and CDR2 YYDKDF (reference sequence). Trimming shortened V by 1 base and J by 7 bases, and 11 bases separated the two germline ends. DNA for the CDR3: TGTGCCACCAGCAGAGGGGACTCATTGAATGAGCAGTTCTTC. Translated, it gives CATSRGDSLNEQFF.

The chain has TRBV4-3 and TRBJ2-1, with 12 nucleotides matching TRBD2. The CDR3 has 17 residues. CDR1 is LGHNA, CDR2 YSLEER, per germline. V dropped 3 bases and J dropped 4; count of bases not matched to a gene: 7. The CDR3 bases are TGCGCCAGCAGCCACGACCTACTAGCGGGGGGTTACAATGAGCAGTTCTTC. Encoded protein: CASSHDLLAGGYNEQFF.

The genes are TRBV4-1 and TRBJ1-5; no clear D gene. Germline-derived CDR1 and CDR2 are MGHRA and YSYEKL. The CDR3 loop spans 14 amino acids. Trimming stripped 2 bases from V and 4 bases from J, with 9 bases between. CDR3 region: CASSQLSRNQPQHF. The DNA for the CDR3 is TGCGCCAGCAGCCAACTATCAAGGAATCAGCCCCAGCATTTT.

This clone was detected only a few times. The chain is built from TRBV7-3 and TRBJ2-5, with TRBD2 as a possible D gene (5 bases). Germline-derived CDR1 and CDR2 are SGHTA and FQGTGA. The ends were cut back, 5 bases at V and 8 bases at J, with 21 bases in the middle. This CDR3 is built from 15 residues. CDR3 amino acids: CASSPGGPGKRTQYF. DNA of the CDR3: TGTGCCAGCAGCCCGGGCGGGCCAGGCAAGAGAACCCAGTACTTC.

The V gene is TRBV5-1, the J gene TRBJ2-7, with D perhaps matching TRBD2 (5 bases). V was shortened by 2 bases and J by 6 bases, with 15 bases between the two germline ends. The CDR3 is made up of 14 amino acids. The germline gives CDR1 SGHRS, CDR2 YFSETQ. This CDR3 reads CASSLMERAGEQYF. The CDR3 DNA sequence: TGCGCCAGCAGCTTAATGGAACGGGCGGGCGAGCAGTACTTC.

The sample holds a few counts of this clone. This sequence joins TRBV27 and TRBJ2-7; 7 nucleotides agree with TRBD2. V gave up 5 bases and J gave up 2 bases; unmatched junction bases: 9. The CDR3 runs to 15 residues. The germline V gene has CDR1 MNHEY and CDR2 SMNVEV (reference sequence). CDR3 nucleotide sequence: TGTGCCAGCAGTCCAATGGGGACTACCCCCTACGAGCAGTACTTC. This sequence encodes CASSPMGTTPYEQYF.

The chain uses TRBV29-1 and TRBJ2-7, with a tentative D call TRBD1 (5 bases). Germline loops: CDR1 SQVTM, CDR2 ANQGSEA. V dropped 7 bases and J dropped 5 bases, with 12 bases sitting between them. CDR3 length: 11 amino acids. The CDR3 region is CSAQVSHEQYF. CDR3 bases: TGCAGCGCACAGGTTTCCCACGAGCAGTACTTC.

The rearrangement links TRBV7-9 to TRBJ2-5; TRBD1 agrees at 8 bases. From germline, CDR1 is SEHNR and CDR2 FQNEAQ (reference sequence). This CDR3 comprises 17 residues. With V trimmed by 3 bases and J by 2 bases, 11 bases remained unmatched. CDR3 residues: CASSFLLGTGSQETQYF. The CDR3 DNA sequence: TGTGCCAGCAGCTTCTTGCTCGGGACAGGCAGTCAAGAGACCCAGTACTTC.

The chain employs TRBV18 and TRBJ2-5; D is perhaps TRBD2 (5 bases). V lost 1 base, J lost 3 bases, and 9 bases lay in between. The CDR3 loop spans 14 amino acids. The germline V gene encodes CDR1 KGHSH and CDR2 LQKENI. CDR3 loop: CASSPQAGKETQYF. CDR3 DNA: TGTGCCAGCTCACCACAGGCGGGTAAAGAGACCCAGTACTTC.